Listed here is a single T cell receptor beta chain. This record comes from a study of blood T cell repertoires in COVID-19. As for the study in general: The United States, Italy and Spain supplied acute and convalescent COVID-19 samples.

Participants were aged about 18 to 89 years from around 25 US areas. For recovered donors of Cohort 3, there were two negative PCRs, clearance, or symptom resolution. Assay used: immunoSEQ multiplex PCR; TCRdb lists only in-frame clones, some missing. The table has about 290,000 clones, approximately 91% seen once. The V gene lost 1 base and the J gene lost 8 bases, with 14 bases spanning the gap. The CDR3 extends over 14 amino acids. Germline V gives CDR1 MGHRA, CDR2 YSYEKL. Input material: PBMCs or T cells enriched from blood (not recorded which). The source of this sequence is a woman in her forties who had recovered from COVID-19. This rearrangement joins TRBV4-1 to TRBJ1-2, with no clear D. CDR3 nucleotide sequence: TGCGCCAGCAGCCAAGTCATCACCCTCGGGGGCTACACCTTC. As protein: CASSQVITLGGYTF.